Following are 25 T cell receptor beta chains from one sample sequenced in a study of cytomegalovirus exposure and HLA in healthy donors. Assay used: immunoSEQ multiplex PCR; TCRdb lists only in-frame clones, some missing. The repertoire has 35,000 to 55,000 clones, 80% to 95% of them found once; the top ten carry over 2%. The sequenced material came from PBMCs. The receptor source for this set is a woman aged 18-29 years in good health and CMV-seronegative.

This clone was picked up one time. The V call is TRBV6-6, the J call TRBJ1-3, with D tentatively TRBD1 (6 bases). Germline CDR1 and CDR2: MNHNY and SVGAGI (reference sequence). This CDR3 comprises 15 residues. The V end lost 6 bases, the J end lost 0 bases, and 12 bases lay between the germline ends. The CDR3: CASSRGPFSGNTIYF. CDR3 coding DNA: TGTGCCAGCAGCAGGGGACCCTTCTCTGGAAACACCATATATTTT.

This CDR3 is CASSPPSLSTDTQYF. The CDR3 nucleotides are TGTGCCAGCTCACCACCGTCACTGTCCACAGATACGCAGTATTTT. The chain links TRBV18 to TRBJ2-3; D remains unclear. The CDR3 loop spans 15 amino acids. CDR1 KGHSH and CDR2 LQKENI come from the germline V gene. Trimming removed 0 bases from V and 2 bases from J, with 9 bases in between.

This sequence joins TRBV19 and TRBJ2-7; TRBD2 aligns across 9 bases. The CDR3 length is 15 residues. With V trimmed by 6 bases and J by 3 bases, 9 bases remained unmatched. Germline values: CDR1 LNHDA, CDR2 SQIVND (reference sequence). CDR3 amino acids: CASRPGLARNYEQYF. In nucleotides, the CDR3 is TGTGCCAGTAGACCCGGACTAGCGCGAAACTACGAGCAGTACTTC. The full variable domain, with the rest looked up from reference TRBV19 and TRBJ2-7, is DGGITQSPKYLFRKEGQNVTLSCEQNLNHDAMYWYRQDPGQGLRLIYYSQIVNDFQKGDIAEGYSVSREKKESFPLTVTSAQKNPTAFYLCASRPGLARNYEQYFGPGTRLTVT.

V and J are TRBV6-1 and TRBJ2-3; 9 bases are a match to TRBD1. The CDR3 runs to 13 residues. V dropped 4 bases and J dropped 13; count of bases not matched to a gene: 9. From germline, CDR1 is MNHNS and CDR2 SASEGT. Here the CDR3 reads CASSVEWGQGKYF. The DNA for the CDR3 is TGTGCCAGCAGTGTTGAATGGGGACAGGGAAAGTATTTT.

This clone has only one observation. The chain uses TRBV9 and TRBJ2-4; tentatively, D is TRBD1 (5 bases). Germline assignment: CDR1 SGDLS and CDR2 YYNGEE. The CDR3 is 15 amino acids. The V and J ends lost 0 bases and 2 bases respectively, with 9 bases between them. This CDR3 reads CASSVGSGPKNIQYF. Here the CDR3 DNA reads TGTGCCAGCAGCGTAGGATCAGGGCCCAAAAACATTCAGTACTTC.

This rearrangement joins TRBV5-1 to TRBJ1-3; unclear D gene. The CDR3 is 15 amino acids. Trimming stripped 4 bases from V and 4 bases from J, with 15 bases between. The germline V gene has CDR1 SGHRS and CDR2 YFSETQ. The CDR3 region is CASSLDGLEGNTIYF. Written as DNA, the CDR3 is TGCGCCAGCAGCCTCGACGGCCTGGAGGGAAACACCATATATTTT.

This clone showed up just once. In nucleotides, the CDR3 is TGCGCCAGCAGCCTTATAGCGGATCAAGAGACCCAGTACTTC. It encodes CASSLIADQETQYF. This sequence joins TRBV5-1 and TRBJ2-5, with D possibly matching TRBD2 (6 bases). V was shortened by 4 bases and J by 2 bases, with 12 bases between the two germline ends. CDR3 length: 14 amino acids. Germline CDR1 and CDR2: SGHRS and YFSETQ.

The gene calls are TRBV5-5 and TRBJ1-5; 7 bases match TRBD1. The CDR3 has 15 amino acids. In germline, CDR1 is SGHKS, CDR2 YYEKEE (reference sequence). Unmatched junction bases numbered 6, after V lost 0 bases and J lost 6 bases. The CDR3 here is CASSLEGGASQPQHF. The CDR3 DNA sequence: TGTGCCAGCAGCTTGGAAGGGGGCGCGTCTCAGCCCCAGCATTTT.

The chain uses TRBV6-1 and TRBJ1-1; a weak D match, TRBD1 (5 bases). The V gene lost 2 bases and the J gene lost 0 bases, with 7 bases spanning the gap. The CDR3 consists of 14 residues. CDR1 is MNHNS, CDR2 SASEGT, per germline. The CDR3 protein is CASSEQGMNTEAFF. The CDR3 DNA follows: TGTGCCAGCAGTGAACAGGGCATGAACACTGAAGCTTTCTTT.

V gene TRBV29-1 combines with J gene TRBJ2-2; 9 bases align to TRBD1. This CDR3 is built from 15 residues. The J segment lost 3 bases and the V segment lost 5 bases, leaving 7 bases of the junction unmatched. Germline CDR1 and CDR2: SQVTM and ANQGSEA. The CDR3 loop reads CSVSRQGVDTGELFF. The CDR3 nucleotides are TGCAGCGTTTCCCGACAGGGGGTCGACACCGGGGAGCTGTTTTTT.

This CDR3 reads CASSYSIGEGNTIYF. CDR3 in DNA: TGTGCCAGCAGTTACTCGATCGGGGAAGGTAACACCATATATTTT. V is TRBV6-5 and J is TRBJ1-3; D uncertain. CDR1 and CDR2 from the germline V gene are MNHEY and SVGAGI. Trimming stripped 0 bases from V and 7 bases from J, with 13 bases between. The CDR3 length is 15 residues.

This chain joins TRBV5-1 and TRBJ1-1; D remains unclear. This CDR3 has 15 amino acids. V was clipped by 4 bases and J by 2 bases, with 15 bases between them. Germline V gene sequence: CDR1 SGHRS, CDR2 YFSETQ. The CDR3 nucleotides are TGCGCCAGCAGCCTTACCCCTTCCAGTAACACTGAAGCTTTCTTT. Translation: CASSLTPSSNTEAFF. The full variable domain, rest sourced from reference TRBV5-1 and TRBJ1-1, is KAGVTQTPRYLIKTRGQQVTLSCSPISGHRSVSWYQQTPGQGLQFLFEYFSETQRNKGNFPGRFSGRQFSNSRSEMNVSTLELGDSALYLCASSLTPSSNTEAFFGQGTRLTVV.

The chain joins TRBV28 to TRBJ2-7; D possibly corresponds to TRBD1 (5 bases). The CDR3 totals 12 residues. Germline CDR1 MDHEN, CDR2 SYDVKM. With 6 bases removed from V and 1 base from J, the gap between germline ends came to 7 bases. The CDR3 coding sequence is TGTGCCAGCAGGACAGCTTCCTACGAGCAGTACTTC. This gives the protein CASRTASYEQYF.

The chain has TRBV30 and TRBJ1-2; D not certain. CDR1 is GTSNPN, CDR2 SVGIG, per germline (reference sequence). Trimming removed 2 bases at V and 8 bases at J, with 18 bases between. The CDR3 loop spans 14 amino acids. Here the CDR3 reads CAWSLLTGVGGYTF. DNA for the CDR3: TGTGCCTGGAGTTTACTAACCGGGGTAGGAGGCTACACCTTC.

The chain combines TRBV28 with TRBJ1-2; 10 nucleotides align to TRBD1. The V and J ends lost 6 bases and 4 bases, in that order; junction bases with no gene match: 5. Germline CDR1 MDHEN, CDR2 SYDVKM. The CDR3 extends over 14 amino acids. CDR3 nucleotide sequence: TGTGCCAGCAGCTCCGGGACAGGGGTCTATGGCTACACCTTC. Translating gives CASSSGTGVYGYTF.

The chain uses TRBV4-2 and TRBJ2-1, with 7 nucleotides matching TRBD2. CDR1 is LGHNA, CDR2 YNFKEQ, per germline. V gave up 0 bases and J gave up 15 bases; unmatched junction bases: 8. The CDR3 sequence is 13 residues long. The CDR3 nucleotides read TGTGCCAGCAGCCAAGAGATGGGGGGACTATCGTTCTTC. Translation: CASSQEMGGLSFF.

CDR3: CASSQDRENQPQHF. The CDR3 nucleotides are TGTGCCAGCAGCCAGGACAGGGAGAATCAGCCCCAGCATTTT. The V gene is TRBV2, the J gene TRBJ1-5, with 8 nucleotides matching TRBD1. Germline V gene lookup returns CDR1 SNHLY and CDR2 FYNNEI. There are 14 residues in the CDR3. The trim removed 6 bases at V and 4 bases at J, leaving 5 bases unmatched.

The chain is built from TRBV28 and TRBJ2-1; TRBD2 agrees at 11 bases. V trimming: 5 bases; J trimming: 3 bases; junction bases outside the gene matches: 3. CDR1 and CDR2 (germline): MDHEN, SYDVKM. CDR3 length: 15 amino acids. CDR3 in DNA: TGTGCCAGCAGTCCGGGACTAGCGGACTACAATGAGCAGTTCTTC. Its protein product is CASSPGLADYNEQFF.

V and J are TRBV6-1 and TRBJ1-1, with 9 positions matching TRBD1. V was clipped by 7 bases and J by 0 bases; unmatched bases: 6. This CDR3 contains 15 residues. The germline V gene encodes CDR1 MNHNS and CDR2 SASEGT. The CDR3, as DNA: TGTGCCAGCAATCTACAGGGGGCTCTGAACACTGAAGCTTTCTTT. Its protein is CASNLQGALNTEAFF.

This rearrangement joins TRBV6-5 to TRBJ2-7; TRBD2 might be the D (5 bases). The germline V gene encodes CDR1 MNHEY and CDR2 SVGAGI. The CDR3 runs 15 residues. V lost 0 bases and J lost 2, with 11 bases in between. CDR3 DNA sequence: TGTGCCAGCAGTTACTCGAAGGACGGGGCCTACGAGCAGTACTTC. It codes for CASSYSKDGAYEQYF.

V gene TRBV21-1 combines with J gene TRBJ2-6; TRBD1 is the table's D call, not checked against the DNA. TRBV21-1 is described as a pseudogene. The CDR3 sequence is 17 residues long. DNA of the CDR3: TGTGCCAGCAGCCTGGGGACACCAGTCTCTGGGGCCAACGTCCTGACTTTC. Translated: CASSLGTPVSGANVLTF.

The V call is TRBV27, the J call TRBJ2-7; 14 bases align to TRBD2. The CDR3 spans 16 residues. Germline CDR1 and CDR2: MNHEY and SMNVEV (reference sequence). The V and J ends lost 6 bases and 2 bases, in that order; junction bases with no gene match: 6. The CDR3 region is CASRDGLAGGPYEQYF. Here the CDR3 DNA reads TGTGCCAGCAGGGACGGACTAGCGGGAGGCCCCTACGAGCAGTACTTC.

This rearrangement joins TRBV2 to TRBJ1-1; D unresolved. Per germline, CDR1 SNHLY and CDR2 FYNNEI. V was shortened by 1 base and J by 2 bases, with 11 bases between the two germline ends. The CDR3 runs to 15 residues. In nucleotides, the CDR3 is TGTGCCAGCAGTGAAGTAGTCCTCAAAAACACTGAAGCTTTCTTT. Protein: CASSEVVLKNTEAFF.

V is TRBV28 and J is TRBJ1-5; no clear D gene. The CDR3 covers 16 residues. From germline, CDR1 is MDHEN and CDR2 SYDVKM. The ends were cut back, 6 bases at V and 4 bases at J, with 19 bases in the middle. CDR3 amino acids: CASSNYLGSGNQPQHF. CDR3 DNA: TGTGCCAGCAGCAACTACTTGGGGTCGGGGAATCAGCCCCAGCATTTT. The full variable domain, in which reference TRBV28 and TRBJ1-5 provide the parts outside the CDR3, is DVKVTQSSRYLVKRTGEKVFLECVQDMDHENMFWYRQDPGLGLRLIYFSYDVKMKEKGDIPEGYSVSREKKERFSLILESASTNQTSMYLCASSNYLGSGNQPQHFGDGTRLSIL.

The chain uses TRBV5-5 and TRBJ2-5, with a tentative D call TRBD1 (6 bases). The CDR3 totals 15 residues. V lost 2 bases, J lost 7 bases, and 18 bases lay in between. CDR1 is SGHKS, CDR2 YYEKEE, per germline (reference sequence). The CDR3 is CASSFDLLQGRTQYF. In DNA form, the CDR3 reads TGTGCCAGCAGCTTCGACCTACTTCAGGGGCGGACCCAGTACTTC.